Below, 26 T cell receptor beta chains from the same sample are listed, as sequenced in a study of spatial heterogeneity in lung cancer. Described time point: sample taken at primary tumor resection. TCRdb redid the calling of the 5' RACE reads with MiXCR, one entry per CDR3 protein. The sample comprises 35,000 to 45,000 distinct CDR3 sequences, about 7.7% of which are singletons, and approximately 29% rests with the top ten. Source: PBMCs, taken at surgery. These receptors were collected from a female donor with early-stage non-small cell lung cancer.

This CDR3 is CASTPGQNYEQYF. The CDR3, as DNA: TGTGCCAGCACCCCGGGCCAGAACTACGAGCAGTACTTC. The J gene is TRBJ2-7, the V gene TRBV2, with D unresolved. V was trimmed by 7 bases and J by 3 bases, leaving 13 bases between them. The CDR3 consists of 13 residues. Germline values: CDR1 SNHLY, CDR2 FYNNEI.

About this clonotype itself: This may stem from a read error, because a much larger clone lies one nucleotide away. The chain has TRBV10-3 and TRBJ2-3; D call uncertain. Germline V CDR1 and CDR2: ENHRY, SYGVKD. CDR3 length equals 12 residues. The CDR3 DNA is TGTGCCATCATGATGGGCACAGATACGCGGTATTTT. Translating it yields CAIMMGTDTRYF.

The table lists this clonotype with a few counts. The CDR3: CASSFWPGAYSDTQYF. For the CDR3, the DNA is TGCGCCAGCAGCTTCTGGCCGGGAGCGTATTCCGATACGCAGTATTTT. The rearrangement links TRBV5-1 to TRBJ2-3; D perhaps matches TRBD2 (6 bases). Germline V gene data show CDR1 as SGHRS and CDR2 as YFSETQ. The V gene lost 2 bases and the J gene lost 6 bases, with 19 bases spanning the gap. There are 16 residues in the CDR3.

This clonotype showed up many times. The V and J genes are TRBV28 and TRBJ2-7, with 8 bases identical to TRBD2. Germline V lookup: CDR1 MDHEN, CDR2 SYDVKM. The trim removed 5 bases at V and 6 bases at J, leaving 15 bases unmatched. This CDR3 has 16 amino acids. This CDR3 is CASSLSGRAHRGEQYF. CDR3 DNA: TGTGCCAGCAGTCTTTCCGGGAGGGCTCATCGAGGCGAGCAGTACTTC.

The sample holds many counts of this clonotype. The chain joins TRBV29-1 to TRBJ2-7; D is perhaps TRBD1 (6 bases). The V end was cut by 6 bases, the J end by 4 bases, with 19 bases between. There are 14 residues in the CDR3. The V gene's germline CDR1 is SQVTM and CDR2 ANQGSEA. The CDR3 here is CSVPAPGHRYEQYF. As DNA, the CDR3 is TGCAGCGTACCCGCCCCGGGACATCGGTACGAGCAGTACTTC.

This clonotype has a handful of counts. The chain couples TRBV29-1 to TRBJ1-2; D perhaps matches TRBD1 (6 bases). This CDR3 comprises 13 residues. Germline CDR1 reads SQVTM; CDR2 reads ANQGSEA. Trimming pared 7 bases from V and 3 bases from J, leaving 15 bases between. The CDR3 region has the DNA TGCAGCGCCGGGGACACCCCCTACTATGGCTACACCTTC. Encoded protein: CSAGDTPYYGYTF.

This clonotype turned up a few times. The J gene is TRBJ2-5, the V gene TRBV5-1; D may match TRBD1 or TRBD2 (5 bases each). Germline-derived CDR1 and CDR2 are SGHRS and YFSETQ. CDR3 length: 14 residues. V dropped 4 bases and J dropped 3 bases, with 13 bases sitting between them. CDR3 sequence (DNA): TGCGCCAGCAGCAGTGGAGGCAGGGAAGAGACCCAGTACTTC. Amino acids: CASSSGGREETQYF.

Many counts were recorded for this clonotype. The CDR3 DNA follows: TGTGCCAGCAGTTTTGACCGTTTCTATGGCTACACCTTC. Translating it yields CASSFDRFYGYTF. The gene calls are TRBV2 and TRBJ1-2, with D unresolved. CDR1 SNHLY and CDR2 FYNNEI come from the germline V gene. Trimming pared 5 bases from V and 4 bases from J, leaving 11 bases between. CDR3 length equals 13 residues.

At least ten counts were recorded for this clonotype. This chain links TRBV5-1 with TRBJ2-1, with TRBD1 matching 10 bases. The germline V gene has CDR1 SGHRS and CDR2 YFSETQ. V lost 2 bases to trimming and J lost 8 bases; unmatched junction nucleotides: 7. The CDR3 has 15 residues. The CDR3 coding sequence is TGCGCCAGCAGCTTTACCGGGACAGGGGAGGATGAGCAGTTCTTC. As protein: CASSFTGTGEDEQFF.

In this sample, this clonotype turned up a few times. The chain carries TRBV19 and TRBJ2-1; 9 bases match TRBD2. The CDR3 consists of 17 residues. V shed 0 bases, J shed 7 bases, and the junction held 10 bases outside the gene matches. The germline V gene encodes CDR1 LNHDA and CDR2 SQIVND (reference sequence). CDR3 loop: CASSIDSRVAGVNEQFF. The CDR3 coding sequence is TGTGCCAGTAGTATAGATTCGAGGGTAGCGGGGGTTAATGAGCAGTTCTTC.

This clonotype has only a few counts. Germline is not matched at one junction end, which may reflect a read error. This sequence joins TRBV29-1 and TRBJ1-4, with 9 nucleotides matching TRBD1. Germline V gives CDR1 SQVTM, CDR2 ANQGSEA. CDR3 length: 13 amino acids. Here the CDR3 reads CSVVPGQGNERLF. CDR3 sequence (DNA): TGCAGCGTTGTGCCGGGACAGGGAAACGAGAGGCTTTTT.

Ten or more counts support this clonotype. The V gene is TRBV6-5, the J gene TRBJ2-7, with 7 bases lining up with TRBD2. Germline CDR1 is MNHEY and CDR2 is SVGAGI. The trim removed 5 bases at V and 2 bases at J, leaving 6 bases unmatched. The length of the CDR3 is 14 residues. The DNA of the CDR3 is TGTGCCAGCAGTCTAGCGGAAACGACCTACGAGCAGTACTTC. This sequence encodes CASSLAETTYEQYF.

The chain is built from TRBV2 and TRBJ1-2; weak D call: TRBD1 (6 bases). Trimming removed 7 bases at V and 2 bases at J, with 11 bases between. Germline V gene data show CDR1 as SNHLY and CDR2 as FYNNEI. This CDR3 is built from 13 residues. The chain's CDR3 is CASIGQMNYGYTF. CDR3 coding DNA: TGTGCCAGCATCGGACAGATGAACTATGGCTACACCTTC.

This clonotype appeared many times. The V and J genes are TRBV5-1 and TRBJ2-1; no clear D gene. Per germline, CDR1 SGHRS and CDR2 YFSETQ. CDR3 length: 19 residues. Trimming removed 0 bases at V and 0 bases at J, with 19 bases between. In DNA form, the CDR3 reads TGCGCCAGCAGCTTGGGATGGGGAAAAGCGCCTAGCTCCTACAATGAGCAGTTCTTC. It translates to CASSLGWGKAPSSYNEQFF.

The sample holds a few counts of this clonotype. The chain recombines TRBV7-2 with TRBJ2-3, with D maybe TRBD1 (5 bases). This CDR3 region has 13 residues. Germline CDR1 is SGHTA and CDR2 is FQGNSA. The V gene lost 3 bases and the J gene lost 1 base, with 5 bases spanning the gap. CDR3 protein: CASSFRGTDTQYF. CDR3 bases: TGTGCCAGCAGCTTCAGGGGCACAGATACGCAGTATTTT. Based on the CDR3 plus reference TRBV7-2 and TRBJ2-3, the full variable domain is GAGVSQSPSNKVTEKGKDVELRCDPISGHTALYWYRQSLGQGLEFLIYFQGNSAPDKSGLPSDRFSAERTGGSVSTLTIQRTQQEDSAVYLCASSFRGTDTQYFGPGTRLTVL.

This clonotype has more than one count but fewer than ten. The CDR3 coding sequence is TGTGCCATCAGTGTCGGTGGGGGGAGCCCAGATACGCAGTATTTT. This gives the protein CAISVGGGSPDTQYF. The rearrangement joins TRBV10-3 to TRBJ2-3, with D perhaps matching TRBD2 (6 bases). This CDR3 region has 15 residues. Germline CDR1 reads ENHRY; CDR2 reads SYGVKD. The V end lost 4 bases, the J end lost 4 bases, and 15 bases lay between the germline ends.

This clonotype was detected many times. The chain couples TRBV10-3 to TRBJ1-2; no reliable D call. The germline V gene has CDR1 ENHRY and CDR2 SYGVKD. Trimming took off 4 bases at V and 8 bases at J, with 14 bases between the two ends. The CDR3 contains 13 residues. CDR3 nucleotides: TGTGCCATCAGTGCCGAACCGAGCGGGGGCTACACCTTC. Its translation: CAISAEPSGGYTF.

This clonotype was detected many times. The chain carries TRBV5-1 and TRBJ1-2, with 8 bases that match TRBD1. V dropped 4 bases and J dropped 4; count of bases not matched to a gene: 12. The CDR3 has 16 amino acids. Germline CDR1 SGHRS, CDR2 YFSETQ. The CDR3, as DNA: TGCGCCAGCAGCCAGGGGACAGGTCATAAACTCTATGGCTACACCTTC. Translating gives CASSQGTGHKLYGYTF.

This clonotype came up many times. The chain is built from TRBV28 and TRBJ1-1, with TRBD1 as a possible D gene (5 bases). The CDR3 consists of 15 residues. V lost 5 bases and J 3 bases, leaving 16 bases between the germline ends. Per germline, CDR1 MDHEN and CDR2 SYDVKM. CDR3 sequence: CASSPMDTLDTEAFF. The CDR3 DNA follows: TGTGCCAGCAGTCCAATGGACACACTGGACACTGAAGCTTTCTTT.

This clonotype was picked up a small number of times. This chain links TRBV6-6 with TRBJ1-4; 7 nucleotides align to TRBD1. Per the germline V gene, CDR1 is MNHNY and CDR2 is SVGAGI (reference sequence). The junction had 9 bases not matched to a gene; V was cut back by 6 bases and J by 2 bases. This CDR3 has 16 residues. CDR3 residues: CASSSDDRATNEKLFF. The CDR3 DNA follows: TGTGCCAGCAGCTCGGACGACAGGGCTACTAATGAAAAACTGTTTTTT.

This clonotype has just a few counts. The CDR3 DNA reads TGTGCCAGCAGCTTAGAACAGGGGGCAGGGGATACGCAGTATTTT. It encodes CASSLEQGAGDTQYF. The chain uses TRBV5-4 and TRBJ2-3; 9 bases match TRBD1. Germline V gene sequence: CDR1 SGHNT, CDR2 YYREEE (reference sequence). The CDR3 is 15 residues long. J was trimmed by 6 bases and V by 2 bases; bases with no gene match: 7.

The rearrangement joins TRBV2 to TRBJ2-1; 11 bases are a match to TRBD2. The CDR3 contains 16 residues. V was pared by 6 bases and J by 5 bases, with 9 bases of the junction left unmatched. Germline CDR1 SNHLY, CDR2 FYNNEI. This CDR3 is CASSHITSGSDNEQFF. The CDR3 nucleotides are TGTGCCAGCAGCCACATTACTAGCGGGAGTGACAATGAGCAGTTCTTC.

J is TRBJ1-4 and V is TRBV5-1; 7 bases fit TRBD1. The germline CDR1 and CDR2 sequences are SGHRS and YFSETQ. The CDR3 covers 14 residues. V trimming: 0 bases; J trimming: 7 bases; junction bases outside the gene matches: 3. The CDR3 protein is CASSLVEGAEKLFF. In nucleotides, the CDR3 is TGCGCCAGCAGCTTGGTGGAGGGGGCTGAAAAACTGTTTTTT.

This clonotype was detected ten times or more. The chain joins TRBV20-1 to TRBJ2-7; TRBD2 aligns across 8 bases. Germline CDR1 reads DFQATT; CDR2 reads SNEGSKA (reference sequence). The CDR3 spans 14 residues. The junction had 8 bases not matched to a gene; V was cut back by 3 bases and J by 4 bases. The CDR3 is CSASPRGGGYEQYF. CDR3 DNA sequence: TGCAGTGCTAGCCCCCGGGGGGGAGGTTACGAGCAGTACTTC.

This clonotype appeared many times. The DNA for the CDR3 is TGTGCCAGCAGTTATGCGGGACCCCACAATGAGCAGTTCTTC. As protein: CASSYAGPHNEQFF. V gene TRBV6-2 or TRBV6-3 combines with J gene TRBJ2-1; a weak D match, TRBD2 (6 bases). The V end was cut by 3 bases, the J end by 5 bases, with 11 bases between. CDR1 MNHEY and CDR2 SVGEGT come from the germline V gene. The CDR3 loop spans 14 amino acids.

At least ten counts were recorded for this clonotype. CDR3 nucleotide sequence: TGTGCCATCAGCTTCCAGATGACAGGTCTCGCTGAAGCTTTCTTT. This translates into CAISFQMTGLAEAFF. The chain recombines TRBV10-3 with TRBJ1-1; TRBD1 is a possible D gene (6 bases). The CDR3 is made up of 15 amino acids. Germline V lookup: CDR1 ENHRY, CDR2 SYGVKD. V lost 6 bases to trimming and J lost 6 bases, with 20 bases between them.